Listed below are T cell receptor beta chains from one sample, sequenced in a study of breast tumors, draining lymph nodes, adjacent tissues. Via MiXCR, TCRdb re-called the multiplex PCR reads, giving one row per CDR3 protein. Among about 140,000 distinct CDR3 sequences, roughly 33% were seen once, and the ten largest hold approximately 2.3%. The sample taken for sequencing was axillary lymph node tissue. The receptors were gathered from a female donor with breast cancer. Some clones in this sample may be carry-over from other donors' samples. Both conserved end residues are part of each CDR3. D genes are given only for firm matches. Clone size is given for some rows only: seen once, a few or many times, or a class if the clone is expanded.

j_call v_call d_call clone_size cdr3_aa cdr3_nt
TRBJ2-7 TRBV2 TRBD1 many CASRGQVPDEQYF TGTGCCAGCCGTGGACAGGTTCCTGACGAGCAGTACTTC
TRBJ2-1 TRBV6-6 TRBD2 - CASSYSGGAWNEQFF TGTGCCAGCAGCTATAGCGGGGGGGCATGGAATGAGCAGTTCTTC
TRBJ2-1 TRBV6-2/TRBV6-3 - - CASSGEWGNEQFF TGTGCCAGCAGTGGGGAGTGGGGGAATGAGCAGTTCTTC
TRBJ2-3 TRBV7-9 - many CASRLQATRTDTQYF TGTGCCAGCAGATTACAGGCTACCCGCACAGATACGCAGTATTTT
TRBJ1-3 TRBV7-3 - many CASSDEGSAGNTIYF TGTGCCAGCAGCGATGAGGGGAGCGCTGGAAACACCATATATTTT
TRBJ2-2 TRBV19 - many CASSIIGTGELFF TGTGCCAGTAGTATCATAGGCACCGGGGAGCTGTTTTTT
TRBJ1-2 TRBV10-2 TRBD1 many CASSEPGTGIYGYTF TGCGCCAGCAGTGAGCCCGGGACAGGGATCTATGGCTACACCTTC
TRBJ2-1 TRBV20-1 - many CSASEENEQFF TGCAGTGCTAGTGAGGAGAATGAGCAGTTCTTC
TRBJ2-2 TRBV4-1 - many CASSARQGRPGLTGELFF TGCGCCAGCAGCGCCAGACAGGGACGGCCGGGACTCACCGGGGAGCTGTTTTTT
TRBJ2-3 TRBV2 - many CASNKGGRPTDTQYF TGTGCCAGCAACAAGGGGGGGCGACCCACAGATACGCAGTATTTT
TRBJ2-4 TRBV12-3/TRBV12-4 TRBD1 few CASSPLQGSFNIQYF TGTGCCAGCAGTCCCTTACAGGGGTCTTTTAACATTCAGTACTTC
TRBJ1-6 TRBV12-3/TRBV12-4 TRBD1 many CASSRQGDSPLHF TGTGCCAGCAGTCGACAGGGAGATTCACCCCTCCACTTT
TRBJ1-6 TRBV20-1 TRBD1 many CSAPTGPGSLHF TGCAGTGCTCCGACAGGGCCCGGGTCCCTCCACTTT